The subject of this entry is one T cell receptor beta chain. V dropped 0 bases and J dropped 0 bases, with 12 bases sitting between them. The CDR3 length is 17 residues. Germline V gives CDR1 MGHRA, CDR2 YSYEKL. Cyclophosphamide on days +3 and +4 followed busulfan-fludarabine conditioning and a marrow graft. The assay was immunoSEQ multiplex PCR, and TCRdb's table has in-frame clones only and misses some. The sample includes about 4,200 clones, 80% to 85% of them seen just once. The sample originates from a study of T cells after posttransplantation cyclophosphamide. The rearrangement uses TRBV4-1 and TRBJ2-1, with D possibly being TRBD2 (6 bases). This TCR derives from a female patient in her fifties or sixties who received an allogeneic stem cell transplant from a related donor, was CMV-positive, and had no GVHD. Some T cells may be provided by the graft donor. The sequencing used PBMCs, collected after an allogeneic stem cell transplant with post-transplant cyclophosphamide. In DNA form, the CDR3 reads TGCGCCAGCAGCCAAGAAGTCTTCGGGAGCTCCTACAATGAGCAGTTCTTC. This translates into CASSQEVFGSSYNEQFF.